The T cell receptor beta chain under discussion was sequenced for a study of blood T cell repertoires in COVID-19. On the study more broadly: From the United States, Italy and Spain came samples of acute and convalescent COVID-19.

This CDR3 is 15 amino acids long. Germline V gene data show CDR1 as LGHDT and CDR2 as YNNKEL (reference sequence). Trimming removed 0 bases at V and 5 bases at J, with 13 bases between. Authors' data handling: Estimates of nucleated cell counts were drawn from the amplification of reference gene primers. Repertoires were generated with immunoSEQ multiplex PCR, while TCRdb's copy carries only in-frame clones and drops some. That table gives V, J and clone size, and the DNA gave D and trimming. This table has hundreds of thousands of clones, approximately 84% appearing once. The chain recombines TRBV3-1 (or the pseudogene TRBV3-2) with TRBJ2-5, with D possibly TRBD1 on 5 matching bases. Specimen: peripheral blood. This receptor was identified in a human donor in a cohort sampled during active COVID-19. This CDR3 is CASSQDPGARETQYF. The CDR3, as DNA: TGTGCCAGCAGCCAAGATCCTGGGGCCCGGGAGACCCAGTACTTC.